The 2 T cell receptor beta chains below were found in one sample sequenced in a study of identical twins (dated by TCRdb to the mid-2010s). The library came from 5' RACE. Sequenced on an Illumina HiSeq 2000. TCRdb reran the public reads through fastp at Q25 and MiXCR, keeping productive beta chains. Every entry covers one CDR3 protein and lists the most common genes and DNA from its rows. The table for this sample lists around 450,000 distinct CDR3 sequences; 14% of them were counted only once. In total, the top ten clones hold approximately 0.52% of the sample. These sequences were also reported in another study, on yellow fever vaccine responses in identical twins.

Sample: CD4+ T cells sorted from blood. The receptors come from a woman younger than 30 in good health.

The V and J genes are TRBV4-1 and TRBJ2-5; TRBD2 agrees at 14 bases. Germline V gene sequence: CDR1 MGHRA, CDR2 YSYEKL. The CDR3 is 18 amino acids. The junction had 7 bases not matched to a gene; V was cut back by 3 bases and J by 1 base. This CDR3 reads CASSQTGTSGGLQETQYF. DNA of the CDR3: TGCGCCAGCAGCCAGACCGGGACTAGCGGGGGACTCCAAGAGACCCAGTACTTC.

In this sample, this clonotype turned up a few times. The chain employs TRBV5-1 and TRBJ2-1; D is undetermined. Germline CDR1 reads SGHRS; CDR2 reads YFSETQ. The CDR3 runs 13 residues. V lost 0 bases and J 8 bases, leaving 9 bases between the germline ends. The CDR3 spells CASSLGYGHEQFF. CDR3 DNA sequence: TGCGCCAGCAGCTTGGGATATGGGCATGAGCAGTTCTTC.